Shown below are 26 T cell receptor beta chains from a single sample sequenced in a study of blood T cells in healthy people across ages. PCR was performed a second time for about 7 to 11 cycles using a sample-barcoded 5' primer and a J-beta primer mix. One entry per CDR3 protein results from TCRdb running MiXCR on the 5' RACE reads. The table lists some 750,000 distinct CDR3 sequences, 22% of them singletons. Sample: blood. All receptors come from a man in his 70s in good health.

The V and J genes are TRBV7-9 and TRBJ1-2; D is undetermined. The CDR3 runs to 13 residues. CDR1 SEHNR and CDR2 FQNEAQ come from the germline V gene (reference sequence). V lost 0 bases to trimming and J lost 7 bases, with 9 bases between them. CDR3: CASSLAVKFGYTF. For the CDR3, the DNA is TGTGCCAGCAGCTTAGCAGTCAAATTTGGCTACACCTTC.

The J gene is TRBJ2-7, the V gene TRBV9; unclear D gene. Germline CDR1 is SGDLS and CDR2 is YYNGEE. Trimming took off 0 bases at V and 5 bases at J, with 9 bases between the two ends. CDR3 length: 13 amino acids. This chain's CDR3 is CASSVAGPNEQYF. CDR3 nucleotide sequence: TGTGCCAGCAGCGTAGCGGGCCCCAACGAGCAGTACTTC.

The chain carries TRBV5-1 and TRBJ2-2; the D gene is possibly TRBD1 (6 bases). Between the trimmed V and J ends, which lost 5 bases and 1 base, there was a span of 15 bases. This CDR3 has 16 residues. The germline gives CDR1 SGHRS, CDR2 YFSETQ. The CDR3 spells CASRPDGQKNTGELFF. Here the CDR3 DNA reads TGCGCCAGCAGGCCCGACGGACAGAAGAACACCGGGGAGCTGTTTTTT.

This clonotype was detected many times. CDR3 in DNA: TGCAGTGCTAGAGATAGAAATTCCCCACGTGTGCACAATGAGCAGTTCTTC. Amino acids: CSARDRNSPRVHNEQFF. The rearrangement joins TRBV20-1 to TRBJ2-1, with unresolved D. Trimming pared 0 bases from V and 5 bases from J, leaving 20 bases between. The length of the CDR3 is 17 residues. The germline V gene encodes CDR1 DFQATT and CDR2 SNEGSKA (reference sequence).

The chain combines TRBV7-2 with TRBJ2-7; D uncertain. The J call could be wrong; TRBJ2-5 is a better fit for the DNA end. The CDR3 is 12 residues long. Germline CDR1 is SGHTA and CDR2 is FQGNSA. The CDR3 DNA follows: TGTGCCAGCAGCTCAGAGTGGGAGACCCAGTACTTC. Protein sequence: CASSSEWETQYF.

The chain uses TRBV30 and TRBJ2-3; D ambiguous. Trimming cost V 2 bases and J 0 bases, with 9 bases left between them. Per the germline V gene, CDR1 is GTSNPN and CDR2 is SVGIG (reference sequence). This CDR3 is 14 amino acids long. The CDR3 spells CAWSPDFSTDTQYF. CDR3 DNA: TGTGCCTGGAGTCCGGATTTTAGCACAGATACGCAGTATTTT.

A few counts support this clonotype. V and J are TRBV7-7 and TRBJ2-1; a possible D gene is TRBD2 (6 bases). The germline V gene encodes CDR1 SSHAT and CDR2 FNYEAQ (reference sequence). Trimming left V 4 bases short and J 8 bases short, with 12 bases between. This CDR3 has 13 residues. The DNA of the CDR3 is TGTGCCAGCAGCTACCCCCGGAGGGATGAGCAGTTCTTC. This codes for CASSYPRRDEQFF.

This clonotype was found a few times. The CDR3 DNA follows: TGTGCCATCAGTAAGTTCCAACTGAACACTGAAGCTTTCTTT. Protein product: CAISKFQLNTEAFF. The chain employs TRBV10-3 and TRBJ1-1; no clear D. Germline V gene data show CDR1 as ENHRY and CDR2 as SYGVKD. Trimming took 5 bases from V and 0 from J, leaving 10 bases between them. CDR3 size: 14 residues.

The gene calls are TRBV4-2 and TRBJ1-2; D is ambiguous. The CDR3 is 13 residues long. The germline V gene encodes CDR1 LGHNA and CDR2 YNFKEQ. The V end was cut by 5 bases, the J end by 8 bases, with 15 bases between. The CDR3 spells CASSYNSWEGYTF. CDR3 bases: TGTGCCAGCAGCTATAATAGCTGGGAGGGCTACACCTTC.

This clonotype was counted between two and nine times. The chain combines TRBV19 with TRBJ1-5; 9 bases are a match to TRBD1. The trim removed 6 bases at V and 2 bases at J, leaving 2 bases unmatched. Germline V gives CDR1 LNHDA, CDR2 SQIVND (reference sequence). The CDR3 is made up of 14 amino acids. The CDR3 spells CASRGTGRNQPQHF. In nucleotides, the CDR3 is TGTGCCAGTAGAGGGACAGGGCGCAATCAGCCCCAGCATTTT.

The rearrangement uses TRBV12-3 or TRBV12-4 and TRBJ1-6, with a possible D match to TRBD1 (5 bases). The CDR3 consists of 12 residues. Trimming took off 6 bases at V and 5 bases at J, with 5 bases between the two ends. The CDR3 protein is CASRGDNSPLHF. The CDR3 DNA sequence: TGTGCCAGCAGGGGGGATAATTCACCCCTCCACTTT.

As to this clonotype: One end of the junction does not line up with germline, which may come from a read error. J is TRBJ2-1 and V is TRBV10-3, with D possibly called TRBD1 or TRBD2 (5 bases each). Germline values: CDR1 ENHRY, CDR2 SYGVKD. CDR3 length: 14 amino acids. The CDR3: CAISESGDDNERFF. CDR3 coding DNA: TGTGCCATCAGTGAGTCAGGGGACGACAATGAGCGGTTCTTC.

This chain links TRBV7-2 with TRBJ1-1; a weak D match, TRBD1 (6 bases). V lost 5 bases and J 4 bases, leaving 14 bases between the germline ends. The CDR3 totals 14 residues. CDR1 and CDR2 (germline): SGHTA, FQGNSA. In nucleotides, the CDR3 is TGTGCCAGCAGCCCACAACCAGGGGCCACTGAAGCTTTCTTT. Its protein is CASSPQPGATEAFF.

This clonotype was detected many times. CDR3 protein: CASSLGTMGEQYF. As DNA, the CDR3 is TGTGCCAGCAGTCTCGGGACAATGGGCGAGCAGTACTTC. This chain links TRBV12-3 or TRBV12-4 with TRBJ2-1; D may be TRBD1 (6 bases). The better agreement between TRBJ2-7 and the DNA end casts doubt on the J call. The CDR3 runs 13 residues.

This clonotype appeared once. In DNA form, the CDR3 reads TGTGCCAGCACCAGCAGAGGACGAGGGGCTGCAGATACGCAGTATTTT. Amino acid sequence: CASTSRGRGAADTQYF. The V and J genes are TRBV12-3 or TRBV12-4 and TRBJ2-3; D possibly matches TRBD1 or TRBD2 (5 bases each). V was cut by 7 bases and J by 4 bases, with 21 bases left in between. The CDR3 covers 16 residues.

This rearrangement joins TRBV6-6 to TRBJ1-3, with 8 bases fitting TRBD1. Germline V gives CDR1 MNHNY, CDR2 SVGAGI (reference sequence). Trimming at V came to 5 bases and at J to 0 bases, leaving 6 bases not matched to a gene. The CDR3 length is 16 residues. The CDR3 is CASSQDRVSSGNTIYF. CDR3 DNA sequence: TGTGCCAGCAGTCAGGACAGGGTCTCCTCTGGAAACACCATATATTTT.

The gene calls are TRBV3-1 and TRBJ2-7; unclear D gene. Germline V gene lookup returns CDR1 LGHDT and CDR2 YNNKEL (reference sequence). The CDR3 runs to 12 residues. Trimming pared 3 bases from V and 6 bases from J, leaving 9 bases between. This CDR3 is CASSQTLGEQYF. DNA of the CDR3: TGTGCCAGCAGCCAGACCCTTGGCGAGCAGTACTTC.

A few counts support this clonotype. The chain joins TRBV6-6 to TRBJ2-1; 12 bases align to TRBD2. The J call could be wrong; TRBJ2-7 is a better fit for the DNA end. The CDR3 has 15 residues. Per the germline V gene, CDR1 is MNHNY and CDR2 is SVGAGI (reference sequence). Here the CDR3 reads CASSYSTSGSYEQYV. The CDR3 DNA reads TGTGCCAGCAGTTATTCGACTAGCGGGAGTTACGAGCAGTACGTC.

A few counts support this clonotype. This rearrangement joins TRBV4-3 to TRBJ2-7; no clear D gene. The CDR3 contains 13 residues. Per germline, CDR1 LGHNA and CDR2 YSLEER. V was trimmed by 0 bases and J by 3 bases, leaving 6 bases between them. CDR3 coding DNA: TGCGCCAGCAGCCAAGATCTCGACTACGAGCAGTACGTC. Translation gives CASSQDLDYEQYV.

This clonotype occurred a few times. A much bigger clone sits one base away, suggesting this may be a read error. As DNA, the CDR3 is TGCGCCAGCAGCGTATCCGGGAGTTATGAGCAGTTCTTC. It encodes CASSVSGSYEQFF. The chain is built from TRBV5-1 and TRBJ2-5; maybe TRBD2 (6 bases). The end of the DNA fits TRBJ2-1 better, so the J call may be wrong. CDR1 is SGHRS and CDR2 is YFSETQ in the germline V gene. This CDR3 region has 13 residues.

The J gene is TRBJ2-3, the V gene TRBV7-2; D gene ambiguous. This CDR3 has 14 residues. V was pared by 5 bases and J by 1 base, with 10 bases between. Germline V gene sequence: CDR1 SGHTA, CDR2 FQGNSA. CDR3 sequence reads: CASSGNPGTDTQYF. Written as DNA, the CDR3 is TGTGCCAGCAGCGGTAATCCGGGCACAGATACGCAGTATTTT.

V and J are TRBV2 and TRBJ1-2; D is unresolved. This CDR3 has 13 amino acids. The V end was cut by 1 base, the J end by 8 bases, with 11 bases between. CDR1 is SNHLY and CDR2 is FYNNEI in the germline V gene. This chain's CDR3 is CASSEEGIAGYTF. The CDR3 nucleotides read TGTGCCAGCAGTGAAGAGGGAATCGCGGGCTACACCTTC.

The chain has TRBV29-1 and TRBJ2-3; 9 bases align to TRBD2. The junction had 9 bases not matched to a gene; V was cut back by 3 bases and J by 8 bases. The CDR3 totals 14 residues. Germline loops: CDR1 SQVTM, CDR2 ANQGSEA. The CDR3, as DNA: TGCAGCGTTGATCCCCTGCGGGGGGGCCGTACGCAGTATTTT. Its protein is CSVDPLRGGRTQYF.

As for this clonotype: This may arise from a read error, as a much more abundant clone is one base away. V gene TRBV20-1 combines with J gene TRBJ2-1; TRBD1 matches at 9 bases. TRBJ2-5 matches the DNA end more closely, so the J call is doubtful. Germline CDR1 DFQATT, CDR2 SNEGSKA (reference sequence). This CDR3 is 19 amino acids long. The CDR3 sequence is CSARGRPGQGLSGQETQYF. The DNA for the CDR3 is TGCAGTGCTAGAGGGAGGCCGGGACAGGGCTTAAGTGGACAAGAGACCCAGTACTTC.

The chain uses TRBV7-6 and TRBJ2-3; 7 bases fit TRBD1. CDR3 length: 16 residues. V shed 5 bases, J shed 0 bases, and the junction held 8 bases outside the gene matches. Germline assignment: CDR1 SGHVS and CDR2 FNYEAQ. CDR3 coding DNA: TGTGCCAGCAGCCCCGGGACAGCGACTAGCACAGATACGCAGTATTTT. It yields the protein CASSPGTATSTDTQYF.

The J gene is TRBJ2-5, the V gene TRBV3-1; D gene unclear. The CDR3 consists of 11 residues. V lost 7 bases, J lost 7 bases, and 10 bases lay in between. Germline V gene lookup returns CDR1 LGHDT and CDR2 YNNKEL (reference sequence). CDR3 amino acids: CASTHTGTQYF. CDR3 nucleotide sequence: TGTGCCAGCACCCACACGGGGACCCAGTACTTC.